The subject of this entry is one T cell receptor beta chain. The source of the sample is a study of cytomegalovirus exposure and HLA in healthy donors. 13 Jbeta primers and 60 Vbeta primers were used for the PCR. Here immunoSEQ multiplex PCR was the method, and the copy in TCRdb shows in-frame clones only, minus some. The data show around 160,000 clones, with around three quarters seen just once and approximately 2.1% held by the top ten. The germline CDR1 and CDR2 sequences are SQVTM and ANQGSEA. Between the trimmed V and J ends, which lost 5 bases and 5 bases, there was a span of 13 bases. The CDR3 is 14 amino acids.

The chain is built from TRBV29-1 and TRBJ1-6, with D uncertain. The source of this sequence is a man aged 50 or older in good health and CMV-seropositive. Sequenced sample: PBMCs. The CDR3 loop reads CSVTVGSNNSPLHF. The CDR3 nucleotides read TGCAGCGTTACGGTCGGGAGTAATAATTCACCCCTCCACTTT.